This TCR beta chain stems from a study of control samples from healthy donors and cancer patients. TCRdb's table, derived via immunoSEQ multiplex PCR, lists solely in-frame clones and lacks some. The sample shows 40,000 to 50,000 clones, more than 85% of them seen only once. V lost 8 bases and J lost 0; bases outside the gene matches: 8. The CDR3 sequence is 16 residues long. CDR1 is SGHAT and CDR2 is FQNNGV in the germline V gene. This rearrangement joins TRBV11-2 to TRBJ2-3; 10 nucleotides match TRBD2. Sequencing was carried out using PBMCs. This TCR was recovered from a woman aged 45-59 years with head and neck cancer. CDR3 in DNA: TGTGCCAGCCTGCGGACTAGCGGAGGTAGCACAGATACGCAGTATTTT. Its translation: CASLRTSGGSTDTQYF. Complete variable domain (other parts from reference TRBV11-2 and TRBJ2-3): EAGVAQSPRYKIIEKRQSVAFWCNPISGHATLYWYQQILGQGPKLLIQFQNNGVVDDSQLPKDRFSAERLKGVDSTLKIQPAKLEDSAVYLCASLRTSGGSTDTQYFGPGTRLTVL.